A selection of T cell receptor beta chains follows, all from one sample in a study of beta chain features in type 1 diabetes. TCRdb's copy holds only in-frame clones and misses some; the assay was immunoSEQ multiplex PCR. The sample has 310,000 or so clones; about 11% are singletons. Sequencing input: naive CD4+ T cells from blood. The source of these receptors is a woman aged 25 to 39 in good health. CDR3s include the opening cysteine and the closing phenylalanine or tryptophan. The D gene is left open where the match is weak. Clone size is given for some rows only: seen once, a few or many times, or a class if the clone is expanded.

length | J | D | size | V | DNA | CDR3
14 | TRBJ1-2 | TRBD1 | few | TRBV27 | TGTGCCAGCAGTTCAGTACAGGGGAACTATGGCTACACCTTC | CASSSVQGNYGYTF
15 | TRBJ2-5 | TRBD1 | . | TRBV6-5 | TGTGCCAGCAGTTGGTTGACAGGGGTCCATGAGACCCAGTACTTC | CASSWLTGVHETQYF
16 | TRBJ2-6 | . | few | TRBV5-1 | TGCGCCAGCAGCTTGGCCGGAGCTAATGGGGCCAACGTCCTGACTTTC | CASSLAGANGANVLTF
14 | TRBJ2-2 | TRBD2 | few | TRBV29-1 | TGCAGCGCCGCGGGGGGGACGAACACCGGGGAGCTGTTTTTT | CSAAGGTNTGELFF
16 | TRBJ2-1 | TRBD2 | few | TRBV28 | TGTGCCAGCAGTCGACGGACTAGCGGGAGTGTCTATGAGCAGTTCTTC | CASSRRTSGSVYEQFF
11 | TRBJ2-1 | . | few | TRBV7-2 | TGTGCCAGCAGCTTAGCCCGTATGCGGTTCTTC | CASSLARMRFF
16 | TRBJ2-7 | TRBD2 | few | TRBV29-1 | TGCAGCGTTGAAGGAGTAGCGGGAGGTGGGGCCTACGAGCAGTACTTC | CSVEGVAGGGAYEQYF
14 | TRBJ2-5 | . | few | TRBV27 | TGTGCCAGCAGTTTCGACGGTCGCCACAGGACCCAGTACTTC | CASSFDGRHRTQYF
16 | TRBJ2-7 | TRBD1 | . | TRBV7-2 | TGTGCCAGCAGCCAGGGACAGGGGGCGCGGTCCTACGAGCAGTACTTC | CASSQGQGARSYEQYF
14 | TRBJ1-2 | TRBD1 | few | TRBV5-1 | TGCGCCAGCAGCGAGACAGGGGGATCATATGGCTACACCTTC | CASSETGGSYGYTF
13 | TRBJ1-2 | . | . | TRBV9 | TGTGCCAGCAGCGGGGGCACCAACTATGGCTACACCTTC | CASSGGTNYGYTF
16 | TRBJ2-3 | TRBD2 | . | TRBV11-1 | TGTGCCAGCAGCCCAGGACTAGCGGCGGGCACAGATACGCAGTATTTT | CASSPGLAAGTDTQYF
15 | TRBJ2-3 | . | few | TRBV7-6 | TGTGCCAGCAGCCCAGGACAGTTTAGCACAGATACGCAGTATTTT | CASSPGQFSTDTQYF
13 | TRBJ1-2 | . | . | TRBV25-1 | TGTGCCAGCAGTGACGGTGGAGCCTATGGCTACACCTTC | CASSDGGAYGYTF
14 | TRBJ1-1 | . | few | TRBV28 | TGTGCCAGCAGTTTTAGCGGAGTGAACACTGAAGCTTTCTTT | CASSFSGVNTEAFF
15 | TRBJ2-2 | . | . | TRBV9 | TGTGCCAGCAGCTCCAGCGGAAAGAACACCGGGGAGCTGTTTTTT | CASSSSGKNTGELFF
14 | TRBJ2-2 | TRBD2 | . | TRBV11-3 | TGTGCCAGCAGCCGGGGGACTAGCGGGTCGCAGCTGTTTTTT | CASSRGTSGSQLFF
19 | TRBJ2-3 | . | . | TRBV30 | TGTGCCTGGAGTGTACTGATCTCGCTTTTAGCGCCTAGCACAGATACGCAGTATTTT | CAWSVLISLLAPSTDTQYF
16 | TRBJ2-2 | . | few | TRBV11-3 | TGTGCCAGCAGCACAGGAGCCGCAGCAAACACCGGGGAGCTGTTTTTT | CASSTGAAANTGELFF
16 | TRBJ2-1 | TRBD2 | few | TRBV15 | TGTGCCACCAGCCGTAAGCTGGGCCTAGGACTAGGGTCTAAGTTCTTC | CATSRKLGLGLGSKFF
14 | TRBJ2-2 | . | . | TRBV5-4 | TGTGCCAGCAGCTTGCTCGGGAACACCGGGGAGCTGTTTTTT | CASSLLGNTGELFF
17 | TRBJ2-6 | . | . | TRBV5-1 | TGCGCCAGCAGCTTGGGGTCCCCGGGGGATGGGGCCAACGTCCTGACTTTC | CASSLGSPGDGANVLTF
15 | TRBJ2-3 | TRBD1 | . | TRBV7-2 | TGTGCCAGCAGCTGGGACAGGGCATACACAGATACGCAGTATTTT | CASSWDRAYTDTQYF
14 | TRBJ2-7 | . | few | TRBV15 | TGTGCCACCAGCAGAGATCCTGACTGGTACGAGCAGTACTTC | CATSRDPDWYEQYF
14 | TRBJ2-5 | . | . | TRBV6-6 | TGTGCCAGCAGTACAGGGACACCTCAAGAGACCCAGTACTTC | CASSTGTPQETQYF
17 | TRBJ2-3 | . | . | TRBV5-5 | TGTGCCAGCAGCCATGAGACTCATCGGATAGAGACAGATACGCAGTATTTT | CASSHETHRIETDTQYF
15 | TRBJ2-3 | TRBD1 | . | TRBV19 | TGTGCCAGTAGTGGGGGACAGGGCGGGACAGATACGCAGTATTTT | CASSGGQGGTDTQYF
16 | TRBJ2-7 | . | . | TRBV15 | TGTGCCACCAGCAGACCATCCCCAGGGGATGCCTACGAGCAGTACTTC | CATSRPSPGDAYEQYF
17 | TRBJ2-1 | TRBD2 | few | TRBV5-1 | TGCGCCAGCAGCTCTTGGGGTAGGACTAGCAGCTACAATGAGCAGTTCTTC | CASSSWGRTSSYNEQFF
12 | TRBJ2-7 | TRBD1 | few | TRBV7-9 | TGTGCCAGCAGCGTTGACAGGGTCGAGCAGTACTTC | CASSVDRVEQYF
15 | TRBJ1-5 | . | few | TRBV18 | TGTGCCAGCTCGTCTACGGGGGGCAACAATCAGCCCCAGCATTTT | CASSSTGGNNQPQHF
16 | TRBJ2-5 | . | . | TRBV27 | TGTGCCAGCAGTTTAAGCCGCCGGGGTCTGGGGGAGACCCAGTACTTC | CASSLSRRGLGETQYF
15 | TRBJ2-7 | . | few | TRBV7-9 | TGTGCCAGCAGCTTAATCGGGACTTCTCGCTACGAGCAGTACTTC | CASSLIGTSRYEQYF
14 | TRBJ1-2 | . | . | TRBV2 | TGTGCCAGCAGGGGGGCCGGACCATTCTCTGGCTACACCTTC | CASRGAGPFSGYTF
15 | TRBJ2-3 | . | few | TRBV28 | TGTGCCAGCCGCCTACCACAGGGCCCCACAGATACGCAGTATTTT | CASRLPQGPTDTQYF
13 | TRBJ2-5 | . | . | TRBV7-7 | TGTGCTAGCAGCTCTCAGGGGCGCGCGACCCAGTACTTC | CASSSQGRATQYF
13 | TRBJ1-4 | . | . | TRBV29-1 | TGCAGCGCACTAGGGGGTACTAATGAAAAACTGTTTTTT | CSALGGTNEKLFF
15 | TRBJ2-6 | TRBD1 | few | TRBV29-1 | TGCAGCGTCGACAGGGTCGGTTCTGGGGCCAACGTCCTGACTTTC | CSVDRVGSGANVLTF
15 | TRBJ2-7 | TRBD2 | few | TRBV5-1 | TGCGCCAGCAGATTTAGCGGGAGCCGCCCCGACGAGCAGTACTTC | CASRFSGSRPDEQYF
13 | TRBJ2-5 | . | . | TRBV29-1 | TGCAGCGTTGAAGAGAGCAGGGCAGAGACCCAGTACTTC | CSVEESRAETQYF
15 | TRBJ2-3 | TRBD1 | few | TRBV18 | TGTGCCAGCTCACCCGGGACAGGGGGCAAAGATACGCAGTATTTT | CASSPGTGGKDTQYF
16 | TRBJ2-2 | TRBD1 | . | TRBV27 | TGTGCCAGCAGTTTACGGACAGGGGCGAACACCGGGGAGCTGTTTTTT | CASSLRTGANTGELFF
12 | TRBJ1-1 | . | . | TRBV25-1 | TGTGCCAGCAGTGAATATCGGGGTGAGGCTTTCTTT | CASSEYRGEAFF
14 | TRBJ1-1 | TRBD1 | few | TRBV11-2 | TGTGCCAGCAGCTTAGTATCCAGGGGGAATGAAGCTTTCTTT | CASSLVSRGNEAFF
15 | TRBJ2-5 | . | few | TRBV7-2 | TGTGCCAGCAGCTTAGGAGGCTTGGCCCAAGAGACCCAGTACTTC | CASSLGGLAQETQYF
15 | TRBJ2-7 | TRBD2 | . | TRBV7-2 | TGTGCCAGCAGCTTAGTGGGTAGCGGGACTTACGAGCAGTACTTC | CASSLVGSGTYEQYF